These T cell receptor beta chains were read from a single sample in a study of T cells after yellow fever vaccination. One entry per CDR3 protein results from TCRdb running MiXCR on the 5' RACE reads. The sample consists of about 240,000 distinct CDR3 sequences, 6.5% to 8.5% of them appearing once. This material consisted of CD4+ T cells sorted from PBMCs, taken 15 days after the yellow fever booster vaccination. These receptors all stem from a man younger than 45 who received the YFV17D yellow fever vaccine. Both conserved end residues are part of each CDR3.

TRBV19 | CASRSGGRNYNEQFF
TRBV7-2 | CASSLAAQGIDTQYF
TRBV28 | CASSSPKRKSETQYF
TRBV5-1 | CASTFSGTRGYNEQFF
TRBV7-9 | CASSLGAGLDTGELFF
TRBV12-3/TRBV12-4 | CASSPGQGTRGEYEQYF
TRBV24-1 | CATSDGLTAAGYNEQFF
TRBV6-1 | CASRPDSYEQYF
TRBV7-2 | CASSLGGGPYYEQYF
TRBV29-1 | CSVGSGPQYF